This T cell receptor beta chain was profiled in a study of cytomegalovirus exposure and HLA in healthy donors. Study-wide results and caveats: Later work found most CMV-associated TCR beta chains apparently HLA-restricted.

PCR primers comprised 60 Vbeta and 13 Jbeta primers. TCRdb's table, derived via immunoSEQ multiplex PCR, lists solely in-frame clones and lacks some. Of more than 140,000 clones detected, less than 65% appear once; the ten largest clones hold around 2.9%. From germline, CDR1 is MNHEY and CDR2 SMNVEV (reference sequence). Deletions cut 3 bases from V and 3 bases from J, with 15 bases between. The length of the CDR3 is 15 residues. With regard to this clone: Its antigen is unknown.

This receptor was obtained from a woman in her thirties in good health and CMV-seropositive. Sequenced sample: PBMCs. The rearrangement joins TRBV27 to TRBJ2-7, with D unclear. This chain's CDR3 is CASSLALMPFYEQYF. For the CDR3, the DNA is TGTGCCAGCAGTTTGGCTCTCATGCCCTTCTACGAGCAGTACTTC.